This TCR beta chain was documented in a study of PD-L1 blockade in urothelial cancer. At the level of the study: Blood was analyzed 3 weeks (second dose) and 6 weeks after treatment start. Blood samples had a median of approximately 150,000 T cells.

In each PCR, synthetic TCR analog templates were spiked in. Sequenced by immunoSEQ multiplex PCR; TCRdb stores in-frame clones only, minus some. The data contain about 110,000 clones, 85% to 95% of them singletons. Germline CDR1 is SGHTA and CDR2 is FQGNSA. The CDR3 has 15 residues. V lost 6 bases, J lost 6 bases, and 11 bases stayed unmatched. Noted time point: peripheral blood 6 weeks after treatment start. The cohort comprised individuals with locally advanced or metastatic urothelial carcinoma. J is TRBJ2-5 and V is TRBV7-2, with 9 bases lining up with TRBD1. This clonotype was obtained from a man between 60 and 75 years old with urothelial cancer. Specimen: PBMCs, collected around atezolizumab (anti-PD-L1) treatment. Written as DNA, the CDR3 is TGTGCCAGCAGGGCTCCGGGACAGGGCGTCCAGACCCAGTACTTC. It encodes CASRAPGQGVQTQYF.